These 13 T cell receptor beta chains were sequenced from one sample in a study of T cells of healthy individuals. TCRdb passed the 5' RACE reads through MiXCR, listing each CDR3 protein once. The table has 63,000 or so distinct CDR3 sequences, around 16% seen once. The receptors shown here come from a human donor in good health.

This clonotype was counted at least ten times. J is TRBJ2-4 and V is TRBV4-1; possible D gene TRBD2, 6 bases. CDR1 is MGHRA and CDR2 is YSYEKL in the germline V gene. The CDR3 covers 17 residues. Trimming left V 0 bases short and J 0 bases short, with 12 bases between. CDR3 bases: TGCGCCAGCAGCCAAGAGGGCGGCGGGATAGCCAAAAACATTCAGTACTTC. Translated, it gives CASSQEGGGIAKNIQYF.

This clonotype was seen more than once but under ten times. CDR3 amino acids: CASSPGRYEQYF. The CDR3, as DNA: TGTGCCAGCAGCCCGGGACGCTACGAGCAGTACTTC. The chain carries TRBV3-1 and TRBJ2-7; D could derive from TRBD1 or TRBD2 (5 bases each). V was cut by 4 bases and J by 3 bases, with 7 bases left in between. CDR1 is LGHDT, CDR2 YNNKEL, per germline (reference sequence). The length of the CDR3 is 12 residues.

This clonotype was observed many times. The chain is built from TRBV24-1 and TRBJ2-2, with 8 positions matching TRBD1. V gave up 3 bases and J gave up 7 bases; unmatched junction bases: 6. CDR1 KGHDR and CDR2 SFDVKD come from the germline V gene. This CDR3 has 15 residues. The CDR3 DNA reads as TGTGCCACCAGTGATGCGACAGGGGTAGGCGGGGAGCTGTTTTTT. It specifies CATSDATGVGGELFF.

This clonotype was detected many times. The chain uses TRBV5-1 and TRBJ2-3; TRBD1 matches 10 bases. The germline V gene has CDR1 SGHRS and CDR2 YFSETQ. The CDR3 totals 15 residues. With 2 bases clipped from V and 1 base from J, the junction kept 1 base outside the gene matches. The CDR3 DNA sequence: TGCGCCAGCAGCTTCGGACAGGGGGGCACAGATACGCAGTATTTT. Translated: CASSFGQGGTDTQYF.

This clonotype was counted at least ten times. This CDR3 is CASSLHSSGLNTGELFF. The CDR3 nucleotides read TGTGCCAGCAGCCTCCACTCAAGCGGGTTGAACACCGGGGAGCTGTTTTTT. The chain has TRBV11-1 and TRBJ2-2; the D gene is possibly TRBD2 (6 bases). The CDR3 sequence is 17 residues long. V was pared by 5 bases and J by 1 base, with 17 bases between. Germline V lookup: CDR1 SGHAT, CDR2 FQDESV (reference sequence).

This clonotype was seen at least ten times. V and J are TRBV4-2 and TRBJ2-5, with TRBD2 matching over 9 bases. This CDR3 has 21 residues. After removal of 0 bases from V and 5 bases from J, the junction contained 22 bases not matched to a gene. Germline CDR1 LGHNA, CDR2 YNFKEQ. CDR3 DNA sequence: TGTGCCAGCAGCCAAGATTTCCCCGATCCAAGTGGCGGGGGGGCCGGCGAGACCCAGTACTTC. The encoded protein is CASSQDFPDPSGGGAGETQYF.

The table lists this clonotype with many counts. The rearrangement uses TRBV6-5 and TRBJ2-7; D ambiguous. The CDR3 is 14 residues long. Germline CDR1 reads MNHEY; CDR2 reads SVGAGI. Trimming removed 6 bases at V and 2 bases at J, with 14 bases between. The CDR3 bases are TGTGCCAGCAGCCCCTTCGTAGGTCCCTACGAGCAGTACTTC. Its protein is CASSPFVGPYEQYF.

At least ten counts were recorded for this clonotype. The chain combines TRBV12-3 or TRBV12-4 with TRBJ1-2, with a tentative D call TRBD1 (5 bases). This CDR3 is built from 12 residues. V lost 5 bases and J lost 7, with 11 bases in between. The DNA for the CDR3 is TGTGCCAGCAGTCACAGGATATCTGGCTACACCTTC. Protein sequence: CASSHRISGYTF.

This clonotype was seen repeatedly, ten times or more. V and J are TRBV30 and TRBJ2-1, with D hard to call. The CDR3 loop spans 15 amino acids. V lost 0 bases to trimming and J lost 4 bases, with 13 bases between them. The germline CDR1 and CDR2 sequences are GTSNPN and SVGIG (reference sequence). CDR3 residues: CAWSVSLEIYNEQFF. The DNA of the CDR3 is TGTGCCTGGAGTGTTTCGCTAGAAATATACAATGAGCAGTTCTTC.

This clonotype was seen a few times. This chain uses TRBV12-5 with TRBJ1-5, with a weak D call TRBD1 (5 bases). Deletions cut 6 bases from V and 6 bases from J, with 15 bases between. The V gene's germline CDR1 is LGHNT and CDR2 FRNRAP. The CDR3 is made up of 14 amino acids. Here the CDR3 reads CASGVTQGPQPQHF. CDR3 in DNA: TGTGCTAGTGGGGTGACTCAGGGCCCTCAGCCCCAGCATTTT.

The table lists this clonotype with many counts. This rearrangement joins TRBV6-2 or TRBV6-3 to TRBJ2-7, with a possible D match to TRBD1 (6 bases). V gave up 2 bases and J gave up 6 bases, with 11 bases separating them. The length of the CDR3 is 13 residues. CDR1 and CDR2 (germline): MNHEY, SVGEGT. CDR3 region: CASSYTGQIEQYF. CDR3 coding DNA: TGTGCCAGCAGTTACACCGGACAGATCGAGCAGTACTTC.

This clonotype was detected many times. In nucleotides, the CDR3 is TGTGCCAGCAGTTTCGGACGGATTGGGGAGCAGTTCTTC. Amino acids: CASSFGRIGEQFF. V and J are TRBV28 and TRBJ2-1; D is undetermined. V was shortened by 3 bases and J by 10 bases, with 13 bases between the two germline ends. CDR3 length equals 13 residues. Germline lookup yields CDR1 MDHEN and CDR2 SYDVKM.

Worth noting for this clonotype: This could be a read error, since a much larger clone is one nucleotide away. J is TRBJ1-2 and V is TRBV28, with no clear D. The CDR3 extends over 13 amino acids. Germline V lookup: CDR1 MDHEN, CDR2 SYDVKM. V lost 4 bases and J lost 4, with 10 bases in between. In DNA form, the CDR3 reads TGTGCCAGCAGTTCTCCGGGAAGCTATGGCTACACCTTC. Protein sequence: CASSSPGSYGYTF.